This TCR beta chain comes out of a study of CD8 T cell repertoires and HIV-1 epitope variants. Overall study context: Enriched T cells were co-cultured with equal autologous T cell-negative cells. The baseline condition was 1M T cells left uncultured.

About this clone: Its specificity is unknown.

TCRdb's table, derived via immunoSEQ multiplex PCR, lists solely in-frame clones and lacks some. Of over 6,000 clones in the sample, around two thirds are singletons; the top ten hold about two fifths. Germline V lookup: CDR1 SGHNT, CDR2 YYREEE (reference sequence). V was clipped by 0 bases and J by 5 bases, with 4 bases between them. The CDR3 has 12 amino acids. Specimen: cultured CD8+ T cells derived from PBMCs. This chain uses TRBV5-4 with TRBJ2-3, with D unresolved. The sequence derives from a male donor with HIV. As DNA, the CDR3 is TGTGCCAGCAGCTTGGTGGGAGATACGCAGTATTTT. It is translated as CASSLVGDTQYF. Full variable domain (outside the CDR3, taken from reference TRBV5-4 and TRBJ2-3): ETGVTQSPTHLIKTRGQQVTLRCSSQSGHNTVSWYQQALGQGPQFIFQYYREEENGRGNFPPRFSGLQFPNYSSELNVNALELDDSALYLCASSLVGDTQYFGPGTRLTVL.